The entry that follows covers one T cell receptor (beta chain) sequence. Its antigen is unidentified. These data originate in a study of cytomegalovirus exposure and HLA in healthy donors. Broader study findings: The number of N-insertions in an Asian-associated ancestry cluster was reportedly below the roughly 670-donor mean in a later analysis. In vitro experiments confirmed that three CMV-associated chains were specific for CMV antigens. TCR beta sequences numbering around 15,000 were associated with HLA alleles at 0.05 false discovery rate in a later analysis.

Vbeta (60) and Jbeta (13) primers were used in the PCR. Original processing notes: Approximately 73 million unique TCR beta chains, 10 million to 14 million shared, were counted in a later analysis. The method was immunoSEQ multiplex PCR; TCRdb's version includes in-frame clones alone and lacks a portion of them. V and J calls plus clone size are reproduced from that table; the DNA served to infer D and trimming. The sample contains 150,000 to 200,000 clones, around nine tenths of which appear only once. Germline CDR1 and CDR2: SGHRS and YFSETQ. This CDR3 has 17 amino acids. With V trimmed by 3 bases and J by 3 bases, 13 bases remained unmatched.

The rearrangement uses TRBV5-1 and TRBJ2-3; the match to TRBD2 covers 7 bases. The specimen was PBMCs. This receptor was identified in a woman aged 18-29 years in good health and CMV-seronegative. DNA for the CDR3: TGCGCCAGCAGCTCTAATGTGTGGGAGCGGGGAACAGATACGCAGTATTTT. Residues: CASSSNVWERGTDTQYF.